The clone carrying this T cell receptor beta chain was counted many times. The second PCR ran about 7 to 12 cycles with a sample-barcoded 5' primer and J-beta primers. One entry per CDR3 protein, called by TCRdb with MiXCR from the 5' RACE reads. The sample has fewer than 700,000 distinct CDR3 sequences, 40% to 45% seen once. This entry is derived from a study of blood T cells in healthy people across ages. The V gene's germline CDR1 is SGHTA and CDR2 FQGNSA. Trimming removed 2 bases from V and 5 bases from J, with 12 bases in between. There are 14 residues in the CDR3. What was sequenced was blood. V is TRBV7-2 and J is TRBJ2-5; a possible D gene is TRBD2 (6 bases). The TCR comes from a man aged 80 or over in good health. The CDR3 coding sequence is TGTGCCAGCAGCTTATCCTCCGCGGGGGAGACCCAGTACTTC. It yields the protein CASSLSSAGETQYF.